This T cell receptor beta chain appears in the sequencing data of a study of blood T cell repertoires in COVID-19. Data came from immunoSEQ multiplex PCR; TCRdb stores just in-frame clones and leaves some out. The data contain 100,000 to 110,000 clones, about 90% of them seen just once; the ten biggest clones take up roughly 4.6%. Unmatched junction bases numbered 7, after V lost 6 bases and J lost 11 bases. CDR1 is MDHEN, CDR2 SYDVKM, per germline. The CDR3 has 12 amino acids. The rearrangement joins TRBV28 to TRBJ2-3; 8 positions match TRBD2. The sample comprised peripheral blood. This clonotype was sampled from a human donor in a cohort sampled during active COVID-19. CDR3 sequence: CASREYGRGQYF. In DNA, the CDR3 is TGTGCCAGCAGAGAGTACGGGAGGGGGCAGTATTTT.